These 21 T cell receptor beta chains were sequenced from one sample in a study of blood T cell repertoires in COVID-19. Profiled with immunoSEQ multiplex PCR; TCRdb holds only in-frame clones, not every one. This table has tens of thousands of clones, 79% appearing once. Material for sequencing was peripheral blood. These TCRs come from a human donor in a cohort sampled during active COVID-19.

For this clone: At one end, the junction sequence differs from germline, possibly due to a read error. The chain uses TRBV19 and TRBJ2-1; tentative D call: TRBD2 (6 bases). The germline V gene encodes CDR1 LNHDA and CDR2 SQIVND (reference sequence). CDR3 size: 14 residues. CDR3 DNA: TGTGCCAATAGTATAGCGGACTCTTACAATGAGCAGTTCTTC. This translates into CANSIADSYNEQFF.

CDR3 region: CASSFSWRTGGHQPQHF. CDR3 nucleotides: TGTGCCAGCAGTTTTAGTTGGAGGACAGGGGGGCATCAGCCCCAGCATTTT. V and J are TRBV27 and TRBJ1-5, with TRBD1 matching 10 bases. Germline lookup yields CDR1 MNHEY and CDR2 SMNVEV (reference sequence). After removal of 3 bases from V and 5 bases from J, the junction contained 10 bases not matched to a gene. This CDR3 comprises 17 residues.

This clone was recorded once. This chain connects TRBV7-8 to TRBJ1-5; 10 positions agree with TRBD1. The V and J ends lost 5 bases and 7 bases, in that order; junction bases with no gene match: 2. Germline CDR1 and CDR2: SGHVS and FQNEAQ. The CDR3 spans 13 residues. The CDR3 sequence: CASSRDRGQPQHF. In nucleotides, the CDR3 is TGTGCCAGCAGCCGGGACAGGGGACAGCCCCAGCATTTT.

This clone has a single count. The J gene is TRBJ2-3, the V gene TRBV5-1, with 7 positions matching TRBD2. Trimming cost V 7 bases and J 6 bases; bases outside gene matches: 11. CDR3 size: 14 residues. Germline CDR1 is SGHRS and CDR2 is YFSETQ. This CDR3 reads CASASGMIGDTQYF. Here the CDR3 DNA reads TGCGCCAGCGCGAGCGGGATGATCGGGGATACGCAGTATTTT.

The chain employs TRBV29-1 and TRBJ2-7; a weak D match, TRBD1 (6 bases). Per the germline V gene, CDR1 is SQVTM and CDR2 is ANQGSEA. Trimming removed 8 bases at V and 4 bases at J, with 12 bases between. The CDR3 sequence is 11 residues long. The CDR3 sequence: CSFRQAYEQYF. CDR3 DNA: TGCAGCTTTAGACAGGCTTACGAGCAGTACTTC.

The chain combines TRBV14 with TRBJ2-4; 7 nucleotides line up with TRBD1. CDR3 length equals 11 residues. With 3 bases clipped from V and 11 bases from J, the junction kept 1 base outside the gene matches. Germline V CDR1 and CDR2: SGHDN, FVKESK. The CDR3: CASSQGTVQYF. CDR3 coding DNA: TGTGCCAGCAGCCAGGGGACAGTTCAGTACTTC.

This chain links TRBV24-1 with TRBJ2-1; D gene uncertain. The CDR3 loop spans 16 amino acids. CDR1 and CDR2 (germline): KGHDR, SFDVKD. V dropped 4 bases and J dropped 4 bases, with 16 bases sitting between them. CDR3 region: CATSETHKWAYNEQFF. For the CDR3, the DNA is TGTGCCACCAGTGAGACACACAAGTGGGCTTACAATGAGCAGTTCTTC.

This clone has a single count. The V and J genes are TRBV7-3 and TRBJ2-6; 9 positions match TRBD1. This CDR3 comprises 18 residues. Germline V CDR1 and CDR2: SGHTA, FQGTGA. Germline trimming cut 5 bases from V and 2 bases from J; bases unmatched to any gene: 10. CDR3 in amino acids: CASSLEQGAAPGANVLTF. The CDR3, as DNA: TGTGCCAGCAGCCTAGAACAGGGGGCTGCCCCTGGGGCCAACGTCCTGACTTTC.

This clone came up once. The V call is TRBV2, the J call TRBJ2-5; TRBD1 agrees at 7 bases. The trim removed 4 bases at V and 7 bases at J, leaving 12 bases unmatched. This CDR3 region has 15 residues. The germline CDR1 and CDR2 sequences are SNHLY and FYNNEI. CDR3 nucleotides: TGTGCCAGCAGTGCCCCGACAGGGCCGCAGGGGACCCAGTACTTC. Encoded protein: CASSAPTGPQGTQYF.

The rearrangement links TRBV30 to TRBJ1-6; weak D call: TRBD1 (6 bases). The V and J ends lost 3 bases and 0 bases respectively, with 12 bases between them. The CDR3 is made up of 16 amino acids. The germline V gene has CDR1 GTSNPN and CDR2 SVGIG (reference sequence). CDR3 region: CAWRVDRSSYNSPLHF. Here the CDR3 DNA reads TGTGCCTGGAGGGTAGACAGGAGCTCCTATAATTCACCCCTCCACTTT. Using reference TRBV30 and TRBJ1-6 for the parts outside the CDR3, the full variable domain is SQTIHQWPATLVQPVGSPLSLECTVEGTSNPNLYWYRQAAGRGLQLLFYSVGIGQISSEVPQNLSASRPQDRQFILSSKKLLLSDSGFYLCAWRVDRSSYNSPLHFGNGTRLTVT.

The CDR3 region has the DNA TGTGCCAGCTCTACGATGGTGGGGATGGAGGTTGGAAACACCATATATTTT. Protein sequence: CASSTMVGMEVGNTIYF. The chain uses TRBV18 and TRBJ1-3; no clear D gene. The CDR3 loop spans 17 amino acids. The germline V and J ends were trimmed by 6 bases and 3 bases, with 21 bases remaining between them. Germline assignment: CDR1 KGHSH and CDR2 LQKENI.

J is TRBJ2-1 and V is TRBV7-6; TRBD2 matches at 13 bases. V gave up 5 bases and J gave up 7 bases; unmatched junction bases: 14. The CDR3 contains 18 residues. From germline, CDR1 is SGHVS and CDR2 FNYEAQ. CDR3 DNA: TGTGCCAGCAGCCCCGTCCAACAGACTAGCGGGAGGAGGAATGAGCAGTTCTTC. Encoded protein: CASSPVQQTSGRRNEQFF.

This sequence joins TRBV10-1 and TRBJ2-5, with TRBD2 matching 10 bases. This CDR3 has 15 amino acids. The J segment lost 7 bases and the V segment lost 8 bases, leaving 13 bases of the junction unmatched. Germline lookup yields CDR1 WNHNN and CDR2 SYGVQD (reference sequence). The CDR3 sequence: CASFPTSGRGGTQYF. CDR3 DNA: TGCGCCAGCTTCCCGACTAGCGGGCGGGGGGGGACCCAGTACTTC.

The chain recombines TRBV2 with TRBJ2-1, with 9 bases aligning to TRBD2. CDR3 length: 15 residues. V lost 6 bases and J lost 9; bases outside the gene matches: 12. Germline V gene sequence: CDR1 SNHLY, CDR2 FYNNEI. The CDR3 DNA reads TGTGCCAGCAGGGGCCTAGCGGGAAATAAGGGTGAGCAGTTCTTC. This codes for CASRGLAGNKGEQFF.

This rearrangement joins TRBV24-1 to TRBJ2-2; 8 positions match TRBD1. The V gene end was trimmed by 3 bases and the J gene end by 5 bases; junction bases not matched to a gene: 7. Germline values: CDR1 KGHDR, CDR2 SFDVKD. This CDR3 region has 16 residues. For the CDR3, the DNA is TGTGCCACCAGTGATGTCGACAGGGGCCCTACCGGGGAGCTGTTTTTT. Translation gives CATSDVDRGPTGELFF.

The V and J genes are TRBV21-1 and TRBJ2-1; the D call TRBD2 from the table was never checked on the DNA. TRBV21-1 corresponds to a pseudogene. The CDR3 runs to 15 residues. CDR3 region: CASSIAGGLGNEQFF. CDR3 coding DNA: TGTGCCAGCAGCATAGCGGGAGGATTGGGGAATGAGCAGTTCTTC.

The rearrangement joins TRBV5-8 to TRBJ2-7; 10 bases align to TRBD2. V was clipped by 4 bases and J by 3 bases; unmatched bases: 10. The CDR3 totals 16 residues. Germline V gives CDR1 SGHTS, CDR2 YDEGEE. The CDR3 sequence: CASSPGGLAVHYEQYF. Written as DNA, the CDR3 is TGTGCCAGCAGCCCCGGAGGACTAGCGGTGCACTACGAGCAGTACTTC.

V usage is TRBV11-3 and J usage is TRBJ2-7, with TRBD1 matching over 8 bases. Germline V gene lookup returns CDR1 SGHNT and CDR2 YENEEA. V dropped 4 bases and J dropped 2; count of bases not matched to a gene: 4. CDR3 length: 14 amino acids. The chain's CDR3 is CASSSGTGTYEQYF. As DNA, the CDR3 is TGTGCCAGCAGCTCCGGGACAGGAACCTACGAGCAGTACTTC.

This chain links TRBV6-5 with TRBJ1-1; 8 bases map to TRBD1. Germline V gives CDR1 MNHEY, CDR2 SVGAGI. J lost 10 bases, V lost 7 bases, and 8 bases had no gene match. The CDR3 is made up of 12 amino acids. The CDR3 protein is CASKPQDRVAFF. The CDR3 DNA sequence: TGTGCCAGCAAACCGCAGGACAGGGTAGCTTTCTTT.

The CDR3 sequence: CASSSGGDMNTEAFF. The CDR3 region has the DNA TGCGCCAGCAGCTCCGGGGGGGATATGAACACTGAAGCTTTCTTT. The chain employs TRBV5-1 and TRBJ1-1; tentatively, D is TRBD1 (5 bases). V gave up 3 bases and J gave up 0 bases, with 12 bases separating them. The CDR3 covers 15 residues. In germline, CDR1 is SGHRS, CDR2 YFSETQ. Looking up the rest from reference TRBV5-1 and TRBJ1-1 gives the full variable domain: KAGVTQTPRYLIKTRGQQVTLSCSPISGHRSVSWYQQTPGQGLQFLFEYFSETQRNKGNFPGRFSGRQFSNSRSEMNVSTLELGDSALYLCASSSGGDMNTEAFFGQGTRLTVV.

The chain couples TRBV29-1 to TRBJ2-1; 10 bases line up with TRBD2. The germline V gene encodes CDR1 SQVTM and CDR2 ANQGSEA. This CDR3 has 17 residues. Trimming removed 2 bases from V and 7 bases from J; junction bases left unmatched: 14. CDR3 protein: CSVERALAGALRNEQFF. CDR3 DNA: TGCAGCGTTGAAAGGGCCCTAGCGGGAGCCCTAAGGAATGAGCAGTTCTTC.